These T cell receptor beta chains were read from a single sample in a study of CD8+ T cells in alopecia areata. Generated by immunoSEQ multiplex PCR, the TCRdb table keeps only in-frame clones and is missing some. Of 150,000 to 200,000 clones in the sample, roughly 60% were seen once. The sample in question was CD4+ T cells sorted from blood, obtained around week 50, from a patient treated with tofacitinib. These receptors all come from a human donor with alopecia areata. Both conserved end residues are part of each CDR3. The order of the fields is CDR3 protein, CDR3 DNA, D gene, clone size, V gene, J gene. The D gene is left open where the match is weak. A clone size is listed for some rows: how often the clone was seen (once, few, many), or a class if it is expanded.

CDR3 protein: CASSLSKARGGEGYTF
CDR3 DNA: TGTGCCAGCAGTTTATCGAAGGCTCGTGGGGGAGAAGGCTACACCTTC
D gene: -
clone size: -
V gene: TRBV27
J gene: TRBJ1-2

CDR3 protein: CASRDLSRDSYGYTF
CDR3 DNA: TGTGCCAGCAGAGACCTATCCCGGGACAGTTATGGCTACACCTTC
D gene: TRBD1
clone size: -
V gene: TRBV6-1
J gene: TRBJ1-2

CDR3 protein: CASSLGTVSNQPQHF
CDR3 DNA: TGTGCCAGCAGCTTAGGGACAGTTAGCAATCAGCCCCAGCATTTT
D gene: -
clone size: few
V gene: TRBV11-2
J gene: TRBJ1-5

CDR3 protein: CSALAGGDTQYF
CDR3 DNA: TGCAGCGCCTTAGCGGGGGGGGATACGCAGTATTTT
D gene: TRBD2
clone size: -
V gene: TRBV29-1
J gene: TRBJ2-3

CDR3 protein: CASTPWQGLNTEAFF
CDR3 DNA: TGTGCCAGTACACCCTGGCAGGGACTGAACACTGAAGCTTTCTTT
D gene: -
clone size: -
V gene: TRBV19
J gene: TRBJ1-1

CDR3 protein: CASSPRGYGELFF
CDR3 DNA: TGTGCCAGCAGCCCGAGGGGATACGGGGAGCTGTTTTTT
D gene: -
clone size: -
V gene: TRBV7-9
J gene: TRBJ2-2

CDR3 protein: CASSFFSYNSPLHF
CDR3 DNA: TGTGCCAGCAGCTTCTTCTCCTATAATTCACCCCTCCACTTT
D gene: -
clone size: -
V gene: TRBV14
J gene: TRBJ1-6

CDR3 protein: CASSEQTVNYGYTF
CDR3 DNA: TGCGCCAGCAGCGAACAGACGGTGAACTATGGCTACACCTTC
D gene: -
clone size: -
V gene: TRBV4-3
J gene: TRBJ1-2

CDR3 protein: CASSVAQGSSTEAFF
CDR3 DNA: TGTGCCAGCAGCGTAGCGCAGGGGTCGAGCACTGAAGCTTTCTTT
D gene: -
clone size: few
V gene: TRBV9
J gene: TRBJ1-1

CDR3 protein: CASRRAGTGGSPLHF
CDR3 DNA: TGTGCCAGCAGGAGAGCAGGGACAGGGGGTTCACCCCTCCACTTT
D gene: TRBD1
clone size: -
V gene: TRBV27
J gene: TRBJ1-6

CDR3 protein: CASSAQGNTEAFF
CDR3 DNA: TGTGCCAGCAGTGCCCAGGGGAACACTGAAGCTTTCTTT
D gene: -
clone size: -
V gene: TRBV25-1
J gene: TRBJ1-1

CDR3 protein: CSGGLTAFSEQFF
CDR3 DNA: TGCAGCGGGGGTTTGACCGCCTTTTCGGAGCAGTTCTTC
D gene: -
clone size: -
V gene: TRBV29-1
J gene: TRBJ2-1

CDR3 protein: CASSIANYGGVGNEQFF
CDR3 DNA: TGTGCCAGTAGTATAGCGAATTACGGGGGAGTCGGCAATGAGCAGTTCTTC
D gene: -
clone size: -
V gene: TRBV19
J gene: TRBJ2-1

CDR3 protein: CSGNHFPIWEQYF
CDR3 DNA: TGCAGCGGTAACCACTTCCCCATTTGGGAGCAGTACTTC
D gene: -
clone size: -
V gene: TRBV29-1
J gene: TRBJ2-7

CDR3 protein: CAGTQGGAENYGYTF
CDR3 DNA: TGTGCCGGCACCCAGGGAGGGGCCGAAAACTATGGCTACACCTTC
D gene: -
clone size: -
V gene: TRBV30
J gene: TRBJ1-2

CDR3 protein: CASSPEGGYGYTF
CDR3 DNA: TGTGCCAGCTCACCTGAGGGGGGCTATGGCTACACCTTC
D gene: -
clone size: few
V gene: TRBV18
J gene: TRBJ1-2

CDR3 protein: CASSSGELADTQYF
CDR3 DNA: TGCGCCAGCAGCTCGGGGGAGTTGGCAGATACGCAGTATTTT
D gene: -
clone size: -
V gene: TRBV5-1
J gene: TRBJ2-3

CDR3 protein: CASRLQENNEQFF
CDR3 DNA: TGCGCCAGCAGACTGCAGGAAAACAATGAGCAGTTCTTC
D gene: -
clone size: -
V gene: TRBV5-1
J gene: TRBJ2-1

CDR3 protein: CASSLDRGNIQYF
CDR3 DNA: TGTGCCAGCAGCTTAGACAGGGGGAACATTCAGTACTTC
D gene: TRBD1
clone size: -
V gene: TRBV11-2
J gene: TRBJ2-4

CDR3 protein: CASNGRTGFGEAFF
CDR3 DNA: TGTGCCAGCAACGGACGAACAGGGTTCGGTGAAGCTTTCTTT
D gene: -
clone size: -
V gene: TRBV6-5
J gene: TRBJ1-1

CDR3 protein: CASSNSGTGDGAGQPQHF
CDR3 DNA: TGTGCCAGCAGTAACTCCGGGACAGGGGATGGTGCGGGTCAGCCCCAGCATTTT
D gene: TRBD1
clone size: once
V gene: TRBV25-1
J gene: TRBJ1-5

CDR3 protein: CASSQDRSKQPQHF
CDR3 DNA: TGTGCCAGCAGCCAAGACAGGTCAAAGCAGCCCCAGCATTTT
D gene: -
clone size: few
V gene: TRBV4-2
J gene: TRBJ1-5

CDR3 protein: CASSQDRVVTDTQYF
CDR3 DNA: TGCGCCAGCAGCCAAGACAGGGTGGTCACAGATACGCAGTATTTT
D gene: -
clone size: -
V gene: TRBV4-1
J gene: TRBJ2-3

CDR3 protein: CSVLRGHEQFF
CDR3 DNA: TGCAGCGTTCTTAGGGGACATGAGCAGTTCTTC
D gene: -
clone size: -
V gene: TRBV29-1
J gene: TRBJ2-1

CDR3 protein: CASSSGLAGQETQYF
CDR3 DNA: TGTGCCAGCAGCTCGGGACTAGCGGGCCAAGAGACCCAGTACTTC
D gene: TRBD2
clone size: -
V gene: TRBV7-3
J gene: TRBJ2-5

CDR3 protein: CASSMGQSNSYEQYF
CDR3 DNA: TGTGCCAGCAGCATGGGACAGTCTAATTCCTACGAGCAGTACTTC
D gene: TRBD1
clone size: -
V gene: TRBV9
J gene: TRBJ2-7

CDR3 protein: CASSSAWGAGYEQYF
CDR3 DNA: TGTGCCAGCAGCTCCGCGTGGGGCGCGGGCTACGAGCAGTACTTC
D gene: -
clone size: -
V gene: TRBV7-2
J gene: TRBJ2-7

CDR3 protein: CASSVALASGYTF
CDR3 DNA: TGTGCCAGCAGCGTAGCCCTCGCCAGTGGCTACACCTTC
D gene: -
clone size: -
V gene: TRBV9
J gene: TRBJ1-2

CDR3 protein: CASSPTSGGGKNIQYF
CDR3 DNA: TGCGCCAGCAGCCCCACTAGCGGGGGTGGCAAAAACATTCAGTACTTC
D gene: TRBD2
clone size: -
V gene: TRBV5-1
J gene: TRBJ2-4

CDR3 protein: CAWSKAANTGELFF
CDR3 DNA: TGTGCCTGGAGTAAAGCGGCGAACACCGGGGAGCTGTTTTTT
D gene: -
clone size: -
V gene: TRBV30
J gene: TRBJ2-2

CDR3 protein: CASSLLSGEGKGGKNIQYF
CDR3 DNA: TGTGCCAGCAGCCTGCTGTCGGGGGAGGGGAAGGGAGGCAAAAACATTCAGTACTTC
D gene: TRBD2
clone size: -
V gene: TRBV7-9
J gene: TRBJ2-4

CDR3 protein: CATSRLDFDSTDTQYF
CDR3 DNA: TGTGCCACCAGCAGACTAGATTTTGACAGCACAGATACGCAGTATTTT
D gene: -
clone size: -
V gene: TRBV15
J gene: TRBJ2-3

CDR3 protein: CASRGSAGTSNNSPLHF
CDR3 DNA: TGCGCCAGCAGGGGGTCGGCGGGAACATCCAATAATTCACCCCTCCACTTT
D gene: -
clone size: -
V gene: TRBV5-1
J gene: TRBJ1-6

CDR3 protein: CASSSTVNTEAFF
CDR3 DNA: TGTGCCAGCAGTTCAACAGTGAACACTGAAGCTTTCTTT
D gene: -
clone size: few
V gene: TRBV6-5
J gene: TRBJ1-1

CDR3 protein: CASSPLTGPAGEQYF
CDR3 DNA: TGTGCCAGTAGTCCCCTTACGGGGCCGGCGGGAGAGCAGTACTTC
D gene: -
clone size: -
V gene: TRBV19
J gene: TRBJ2-7

CDR3 protein: CASQDRVKETQYF
CDR3 DNA: TGTGCCAGCCAGGACAGGGTAAAGGAGACCCAGTACTTC
D gene: TRBD1
clone size: -
V gene: TRBV7-6
J gene: TRBJ2-5

CDR3 protein: CASSQGTGTNEQFF
CDR3 DNA: TGCGCCAGCAGCCAAGGGACTGGGACTAATGAGCAGTTCTTC
D gene: -
clone size: -
V gene: TRBV4-1
J gene: TRBJ2-1

CDR3 protein: CASSFDRHTEAFF
CDR3 DNA: TGTGCCAGCAGCTTTGATCGGCACACTGAAGCTTTCTTT
D gene: -
clone size: -
V gene: TRBV5-4
J gene: TRBJ1-1

CDR3 protein: CASSLAPGGLGNTIYF
CDR3 DNA: TGTGCCAGCAGCTTAGCTCCAGGGGGGCTTGGAAACACCATATATTTT
D gene: TRBD1
clone size: -
V gene: TRBV7-8
J gene: TRBJ1-3

CDR3 protein: CASSVDVRPGEQYF
CDR3 DNA: TGTGCCAGCAGCGTCGATGTACGGCCCGGGGAGCAGTACTTC
D gene: -
clone size: few
V gene: TRBV9
J gene: TRBJ2-7

CDR3 protein: CAYQGKDTQYF
CDR3 DNA: TGTGCCTACCAGGGGAAGGATACGCAGTATTTT
D gene: -
clone size: -
V gene: TRBV30
J gene: TRBJ2-3

CDR3 protein: CSAEDRYSNEKLFF
CDR3 DNA: TGCAGCGCCGAGGACAGATACTCAAATGAAAAACTGTTTTTT
D gene: -
clone size: -
V gene: TRBV29-1
J gene: TRBJ1-4

CDR3 protein: CASSLAINYEQYF
CDR3 DNA: TGTGCCAGCAGCTTAGCCATCAACTACGAGCAGTACTTC
D gene: -
clone size: few
V gene: TRBV7-6
J gene: TRBJ2-7

CDR3 protein: CSVASGGQADTQYF
CDR3 DNA: TGCAGCGTTGCTAGCGGGGGGCAGGCAGATACGCAGTATTTT
D gene: TRBD2
clone size: -
V gene: TRBV29-1
J gene: TRBJ2-3

CDR3 protein: CAISGTGVNEQFF
CDR3 DNA: TGTGCCATCAGCGGTACAGGAGTCAATGAGCAGTTCTTC
D gene: -
clone size: few
V gene: TRBV10-3
J gene: TRBJ2-1

CDR3 protein: CASRGNWHNEQFF
CDR3 DNA: TGTGCCAGCAGGGGGAACTGGCACAATGAGCAGTTCTTC
D gene: -
clone size: few
V gene: TRBV25-1
J gene: TRBJ2-1

CDR3 protein: CASSPGTGMYGYTF
CDR3 DNA: TGTGCCAGCAGCCCCGGGACAGGGATGTATGGCTACACCTTC
D gene: TRBD1
clone size: -
V gene: TRBV7-2
J gene: TRBJ1-2

CDR3 protein: CAWSAGPIYEQYF
CDR3 DNA: TGTGCCTGGAGCGCCGGGCCCATCTACGAGCAGTACTTC
D gene: -
clone size: -
V gene: TRBV30
J gene: TRBJ2-7

CDR3 protein: CASSPPGHTYEQYF
CDR3 DNA: TGTGCCAGCTCACCACCGGGACACACCTACGAGCAGTACTTC
D gene: -
clone size: -
V gene: TRBV18
J gene: TRBJ2-7

CDR3 protein: CASSQDNWRGLHF
CDR3 DNA: TGTGCCAGCAGCCAAGATAATTGGCGTGGGCTCCACTTT
D gene: -
clone size: -
V gene: TRBV14
J gene: TRBJ1-6